The clone carrying this T cell receptor (beta chain) was seen once. The PCR employed 60 Vbeta primers together with 13 Jbeta primers. The data were produced by immunoSEQ multiplex PCR, yet TCRdb's version contains in-frame clones alone and is incomplete. Seen here are 150,000 to 200,000 clones, 80% to 90% observed once, and the top ten hold 4% to 6%. This record comes from a study of cytomegalovirus exposure and HLA in healthy donors. The CDR3 consists of 14 residues. The germline CDR1 and CDR2 sequences are SGHAT and FQNNGV. Trimming cost V 4 bases and J 1 base, with 10 bases left between them. The sample consisted of PBMCs. The source of this sequence is a girl aged 10 to 17 in good health and CMV-seropositive. The chain recombines TRBV11-2 with TRBJ1-1; TRBD1 is a possible D gene (5 bases). This CDR3 reads CASSWGGRNTEAFF. Here the CDR3 DNA reads TGTGCCAGCAGCTGGGGGGGGAGGAACACTGAAGCTTTCTTT.